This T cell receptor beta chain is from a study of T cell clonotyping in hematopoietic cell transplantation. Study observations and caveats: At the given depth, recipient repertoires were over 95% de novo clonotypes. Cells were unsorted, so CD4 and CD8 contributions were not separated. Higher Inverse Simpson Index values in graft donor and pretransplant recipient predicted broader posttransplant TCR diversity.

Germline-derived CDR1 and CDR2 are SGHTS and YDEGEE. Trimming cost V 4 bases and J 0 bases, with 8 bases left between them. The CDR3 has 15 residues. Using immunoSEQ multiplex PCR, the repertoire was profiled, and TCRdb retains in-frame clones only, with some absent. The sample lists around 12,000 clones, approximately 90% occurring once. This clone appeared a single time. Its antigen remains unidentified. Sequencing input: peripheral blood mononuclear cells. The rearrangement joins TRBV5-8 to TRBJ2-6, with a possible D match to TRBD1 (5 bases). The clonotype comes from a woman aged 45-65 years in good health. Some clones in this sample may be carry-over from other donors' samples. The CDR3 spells CASSRRGSGANVLTF. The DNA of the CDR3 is TGTGCCAGCAGCCGAAGGGGCTCTGGGGCCAACGTCCTGACTTTC. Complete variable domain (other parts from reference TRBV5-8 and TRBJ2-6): EAGVTQSPTHLIKTRGQQATLRCSPISGHTSVYWYQQALGLGLQFLLWYDEGEERNRGNFPPRFSGRQFPNYSSELNVNALELEDSALYLCASSRRGSGANVLTFGAGSRLTVL.